This TCR beta chain was retrieved from a study of T cell responses to AZD1222 COVID-19 vaccine. Study-level results: Females outnumbered males among donors, who were mostly white British; clonal diversity was possibly underestimated. Distributed over spike, vaccine-associated CD4 TCRs predominated at 160-218 and 743-854.

The assay was immunoSEQ multiplex PCR, and TCRdb's table has in-frame clones only and misses some. Here the sample spans 130,000 or so clones, 93% being singletons. Between the trimmed V and J ends, which lost 2 bases and 8 bases, there was a span of 16 bases. Germline loops: CDR1 SGHKS, CDR2 YYEKEE (reference sequence). The CDR3 is 14 residues long. Note on this clone: Its antigen is still unknown.

The TCR was taken from an adult in good health. The V gene is TRBV5-5, the J gene TRBJ1-1, with D possibly matching TRBD1 (5 bases). The sample here was peripheral blood, taken on day 0 of AZD1222 vaccination. The CDR3 spells CASSFGVAGSEAFF. The CDR3 DNA reads TGTGCCAGCAGCTTCGGAGTAGCAGGGTCCGAAGCTTTCTTT.